Below, 11 T cell receptor beta chains from the same sample are listed, as sequenced in a study of blood T cell repertoires in COVID-19. Sequencing was performed with immunoSEQ multiplex PCR; in TCRdb, only in-frame clones are kept and a portion is missing. This table holds over 40,000 clones, approximately 90% found once. Sequenced input: peripheral blood. All receptors derive from a human donor in a cohort sampled during active COVID-19.

The chain has TRBV19 and TRBJ1-2, with D unclear. The CDR3 length is 13 residues. Looked up from germline, CDR1 is LNHDA and CDR2 is SQIVND (reference sequence). V was shortened by 7 bases and J by 7 bases, with 16 bases between the two germline ends. Written as DNA, the CDR3 is TGTGCCAGTATGGGATACTCCGGACTTGGCTACACCTTC. It is translated as CASMGYSGLGYTF.

The rearrangement links TRBV28 to TRBJ2-1; a possible D gene is TRBD2 (6 bases). V gave up 2 bases and J gave up 6 bases, with 8 bases separating them. The CDR3 sequence is 13 residues long. The germline CDR1 and CDR2 sequences are MDHEN and SYDVKM. CDR3 region: CASSLAGGNEQFF. The CDR3 DNA reads as TGTGCCAGCAGTTTAGCCGGGGGCAATGAGCAGTTCTTC.

The chain joins TRBV6-6 to TRBJ1-2; TRBD1 aligns across 10 bases. The germline V gene encodes CDR1 MNHNY and CDR2 SVGAGI (reference sequence). The CDR3 is 15 amino acids. V was clipped by 5 bases and J by 7 bases; unmatched bases: 10. The DNA for the CDR3 is TGTGCCAGCAGTAATCCGGGACAGGGGTCTGGTGGCTACACCTTC. It specifies CASSNPGQGSGGYTF.

The genes are TRBV2 and TRBJ1-5, with D perhaps TRBD1 (5 bases). Trimming shortened V by 6 bases and J by 4 bases, and 13 bases separated the two germline ends. Germline assignment: CDR1 SNHLY and CDR2 FYNNEI. This CDR3 has 14 amino acids. The DNA of the CDR3 is TGTGCCAGCAGCGGGACTTCCCCAAATCAGCCCCAGCATTTT. This sequence encodes CASSGTSPNQPQHF.

This chain links TRBV5-6 with TRBJ2-2; TRBD2 might be the D (5 bases). Germline lookup yields CDR1 SGHDT and CDR2 YYEEEE. Between the trimmed V and J ends, which lost 6 bases and 4 bases, there was a span of 16 bases. The CDR3 extends over 15 amino acids. CDR3 residues: CASNEMRVGTGELFF. Here the CDR3 DNA reads TGTGCCAGCAATGAAATGCGGGTGGGCACCGGGGAGCTGTTTTTT. The full variable domain, in which reference TRBV5-6 and TRBJ2-2 provide the parts outside the CDR3, is DAGVTQSPTHLIKTRGQQVTLRCSPKSGHDTVSWYQQALGQGPQFIFQYYEEEERQRGNFPDRFSGHQFPNYSSELNVNALLLGDSALYLCASNEMRVGTGELFFGEGSRLTVL.

The chain links TRBV5-6 to TRBJ1-2; possibly TRBD1 for D (5 bases). The CDR3 loop spans 15 amino acids. CDR1 and CDR2 from the germline V gene are SGHDT and YYEEEE. The ends were cut back, 4 bases at V and 0 bases at J, with 13 bases in the middle. The CDR3 sequence is CASSPGGFANYGYTF. The CDR3 bases are TGTGCCAGCAGCCCTGGGGGGTTTGCTAACTATGGCTACACCTTC.

The chain is built from TRBV5-4 and TRBJ1-6, with D uncertain. Trimming cost V 5 bases and J 5 bases, with 5 bases left between them. The CDR3 is 12 amino acids. In germline, CDR1 is SGHNT, CDR2 YYREEE (reference sequence). The CDR3 DNA is TGTGCCAGCAGTCTTAATAATTCACCCCTCCACTTT. Encoded protein: CASSLNNSPLHF. The variable domain in full, with the rest retrieved from reference TRBV5-4 and TRBJ1-6, is ETGVTQSPTHLIKTRGQQVTLRCSSQSGHNTVSWYQQALGQGPQFIFQYYREEENGRGNFPPRFSGLQFPNYSSELNVNALELDDSALYLCASSLNNSPLHFGNGTRLTVT.

The chain recombines TRBV12-5 with TRBJ2-5; D perhaps matches TRBD1 (6 bases). CDR1 and CDR2 from the germline V gene are LGHNT and FRNRAP. This CDR3 comprises 13 residues. V dropped 6 bases and J dropped 7 bases, with 15 bases sitting between them. The CDR3 reads CASGQDSVGTQYF. The CDR3 coding sequence is TGTGCTAGTGGCCAGGACAGCGTGGGGACCCAGTACTTC.

The V call is TRBV19, the J call TRBJ2-7, with 9 bases aligning to TRBD1. The CDR3 is 15 residues long. After removal of 3 bases from V and 8 bases from J, the junction contained 11 bases not matched to a gene. Germline CDR1 reads LNHDA; CDR2 reads SQIVND (reference sequence). CDR3 loop: CASSIASDRGDKQYF. CDR3 bases: TGTGCCAGTAGTATCGCGTCGGACAGGGGAGACAAGCAGTACTTC.

J is TRBJ2-7 and V is TRBV20-1; D is uncertain. The CDR3 extends over 10 amino acids. Germline V gives CDR1 DFQATT, CDR2 SNEGSKA (reference sequence). The ends were cut back, 5 bases at V and 11 bases at J, with 13 bases in the middle. The CDR3, as DNA: TGCAGTGCTGGCATACGATATGAGTACTTC. Translated, it gives CSAGIRYEYF.

The chain employs TRBV6-2 or TRBV6-3 and TRBJ2-7; D ambiguous. Germline CDR1 MNHEY, CDR2 SVGEGT. The V end lost 4 bases, the J end lost 0 bases, and 4 bases lay between the germline ends. The CDR3 is made up of 12 amino acids. CDR3 amino acids: CASSFSSYEQYF. CDR3 nucleotide sequence: TGTGCCAGCAGTTTTAGCTCCTACGAGCAGTACTTC.